The source of this T cell receptor beta chain is a study of blood T cell repertoires in COVID-19. On the study more broadly: Sites across the United States, Italy and Spain contributed samples from acute and convalescent COVID-19. The cDNA or gDNA used as material had been derived from T cells, B-cell-depleted T cells, or PBMCs.

Germline CDR1 and CDR2: SGHTA and FQGNSA. There are 13 residues in the CDR3. J was trimmed by 0 bases and V by 4 bases; bases with no gene match: 0. As handled by the study authors: Amplifying reference gene primers gave estimates of nucleated cell counts. TCRdb's table, derived via immunoSEQ multiplex PCR, lists solely in-frame clones and lacks some. That table is the source of V, J and clone size, and D and trimming were worked out from the DNA. There are 85,000 or so clones in the sample; 81% occur only once, and about 45% lies in the top ten. The TCR sequence derives from a man of 80 years or more with acute or convalescent COVID-19. Material for sequencing was peripheral blood. V usage is TRBV7-2 and J usage is TRBJ2-7; 7 bases align to TRBD2. The CDR3 reads CASSWEGSYEQYF. For the CDR3, the DNA is TGTGCCAGCAGCTGGGAGGGCTCCTACGAGCAGTACTTC.